These 20 T cell receptor beta chains were all obtained from the same sample, sequenced in a study of identical twins. Via MiXCR, TCRdb re-called the 5' RACE reads, giving one row per CDR3 protein. This sample has 450,000 or so distinct CDR3 sequences; 20% to 25% occur once, and the top ten carry roughly 3%. These records were also assigned to another study, of T cells expressing NK-cell markers.

The sequenced sample was CD4+ T cells sorted from blood. Every receptor here comes from a woman aged 18 to 35 in good health.

A few counts support this clonotype. The chain employs TRBV10-3 and TRBJ2-3; TRBD2 matches at 7 bases. Germline CDR1 reads ENHRY; CDR2 reads SYGVKD. CDR3 length: 13 amino acids. The V and J ends lost 11 bases and 1 base, in that order; junction bases with no gene match: 6. The CDR3 reads CASRGGGTDTQYF. CDR3 in DNA: TGTGCCTCCCGGGGAGGGGGCACAGATACGCAGTATTTT.

The rearrangement uses TRBV12-3 or TRBV12-4 and TRBJ1-4; no reliable D call. This CDR3 has 15 amino acids. V lost 4 bases and J 10 bases, leaving 19 bases between the germline ends. The CDR3 nucleotides read TGTGCCAGCAGTTCAACCACATCCCTTGGTGGAAAACTGTTTTTT. Translating gives CASSSTTSLGGKLFF.

This clonotype was found once. The chain combines TRBV2 with TRBJ2-7; 7 bases match TRBD2. The V gene end was trimmed by 5 bases and the J gene end by 3 bases; junction bases not matched to a gene: 10. Germline V gene data show CDR1 as SNHLY and CDR2 as FYNNEI. The length of the CDR3 is 15 residues. The CDR3 region has the DNA TGTGCCAGCAGTCGGATACTGCGGGAGTTCTACGAGCAGTACTTC. It translates to CASSRILREFYEQYF.

The rearrangement joins TRBV19 to TRBJ2-1, with TRBD2 identical over 7 bases. V was clipped by 11 bases and J by 5 bases; unmatched bases: 12. The CDR3 runs 14 residues. Germline values: CDR1 LNHDA, CDR2 SQIVND (reference sequence). The DNA of the CDR3 is TGTGCCTGTGCTGGCGGGAGAGGGGACAATGAGCAGTTCTTC. Translating gives CACAGGRGDNEQFF.

The chain links TRBV25-1 to TRBJ2-7, with 12 bases matching TRBD2. Germline V gives CDR1 MGHDK, CDR2 SYGVNS. V dropped 3 bases and J dropped 3; count of bases not matched to a gene: 3. This CDR3 has 15 residues. CDR3 amino acids: CASSESTSGGYEQYF. CDR3 DNA sequence: TGTGCCAGCAGTGAGTCGACTAGCGGGGGCTACGAGCAGTACTTC.

This clonotype was detected only a few times. This chain joins TRBV24-1 and TRBJ2-2, with TRBD1 matching 9 bases. V shed 9 bases and J 3 bases; nucleotides not matched to a gene: 4. Germline V gene data show CDR1 as KGHDR and CDR2 as SFDVKD. The CDR3 is made up of 14 amino acids. The CDR3 nucleotides read TGTGCCACCGCCGACAGGGGGGACACCGGGGAGCTGTTTTTT. Amino acid sequence: CATADRGDTGELFF.

This clonotype has ten or more counts. The chain uses TRBV20-1 and TRBJ2-3, with 7 bases lining up with TRBD2. The V gene end was trimmed by 0 bases and the J gene end by 6 bases; junction bases not matched to a gene: 6. CDR3 length: 14 amino acids. CDR1 DFQATT and CDR2 SNEGSKA come from the germline V gene (reference sequence). CDR3 in amino acids: CSARDWASGDTQYF. In DNA, the CDR3 is TGCAGTGCTAGAGATTGGGCTAGCGGCGATACGCAGTATTTT.

The chain is built from TRBV7-9 and TRBJ2-5; 13 nucleotides agree with TRBD2. The germline V gene has CDR1 SEHNR and CDR2 FQNEAQ (reference sequence). The V and J ends lost 5 bases and 5 bases, in that order; junction bases with no gene match: 8. The CDR3 loop spans 16 amino acids. CDR3 sequence (DNA): TGTGCCAGCAGCCGAATGAGGACTAGCGGGAGCGAGACCCAGTACTTC. This gives the protein CASSRMRTSGSETQYF.

V usage is TRBV12-3 or TRBV12-4 and J usage is TRBJ1-2; D gene unclear. This CDR3 region has 12 residues. Trimming removed 8 bases at V and 4 bases at J, with 11 bases between. The CDR3 sequence: CASVDDLYGYTF. For the CDR3, the DNA is TGTGCCAGCGTCGACGACCTCTATGGCTACACCTTC.

The rearrangement joins TRBV20-1 to TRBJ2-3; 9 nucleotides align to TRBD2. The CDR3 length is 12 residues. The J segment lost 6 bases and the V segment lost 6 bases, leaving 4 bases of the junction unmatched. CDR1 is DFQATT, CDR2 SNEGSKA, per germline (reference sequence). CDR3 region: CSAGLAGDTQYF. The CDR3 nucleotides read TGCAGTGCGGGACTAGCAGGGGATACGCAGTATTTT.

The chain links TRBV20-1 to TRBJ1-2; the D gene is possibly TRBD1 (6 bases). The CDR3 has 14 amino acids. Germline CDR1 reads DFQATT; CDR2 reads SNEGSKA (reference sequence). Trimming cost V 4 bases and J 2 bases, with 14 bases left between them. The CDR3 DNA sequence: TGCAGTGCTACCCCACAGGGCCCGAACTATGGCTACACCTTC. Residues: CSATPQGPNYGYTF.

The rearrangement joins TRBV5-1 to TRBJ2-6, with D unresolved. This CDR3 is built from 14 residues. Trimming removed 7 bases at V and 0 bases at J, with 8 bases between. The V gene's germline CDR1 is SGHRS and CDR2 YFSETQ. CDR3 in DNA: TGCGCCAGCCAAGGAGTCTCTGGGGCCAACGTCCTGACTTTC. It specifies CASQGVSGANVLTF.

The chain combines TRBV28 with TRBJ2-2; TRBD1 aligns across 7 bases. With V trimmed by 6 bases and J by 3 bases, 10 bases remained unmatched. CDR3 length equals 16 residues. CDR1 and CDR2 from the germline V gene are MDHEN and SYDVKM. In DNA, the CDR3 is TGTGCCAGCAGCACCCCGACAGGGTGGGACACCGGGGAGCTGTTTTTT. This codes for CASSTPTGWDTGELFF. Together with reference TRBV28 and TRBJ2-2, the CDR3 gives the full variable domain: DVKVTQSSRYLVKRTGEKVFLECVQDMDHENMFWYRQDPGLGLRLIYFSYDVKMKEKGDIPEGYSVSREKKERFSLILESASTNQTSMYLCASSTPTGWDTGELFFGEGSRLTVL.

This clonotype was detected only a few times. The V and J genes are TRBV6-5 and TRBJ2-7, with 10 nucleotides matching TRBD2. Per the germline V gene, CDR1 is MNHEY and CDR2 is SVGAGI. V lost 5 bases to trimming and J lost 2 bases; unmatched junction nucleotides: 6. The CDR3 length is 15 residues. The CDR3 sequence: CASSIESGRAYEQYF. The CDR3 DNA sequence: TGTGCCAGCAGTATCGAAAGCGGGAGGGCCTACGAGCAGTACTTC.

The chain joins TRBV7-1 to TRBJ1-1; perhaps TRBD1 as D (6 bases). TRBV7-1 is an open reading frame, and its role is uncertain. V was cut by 7 bases and J by 1 base, with 16 bases left in between. The CDR3 spans 15 residues. This CDR3 is CASTLSAGENTEAFF. In DNA, the CDR3 is TGTGCCAGCACCCTCTCGGCAGGGGAGAACACTGAAGCTTTCTTT.

For the CDR3, the DNA is TGTGCCAGCAGTTTATTTCGGGGGGCGGATACGCAGTATTTT. Amino acid sequence: CASSLFRGADTQYF. V is TRBV12-3 or TRBV12-4 and J is TRBJ2-3; TRBD2 is a possible D gene (7 bases). This CDR3 contains 14 residues. V dropped 2 bases and J dropped 6 bases, with 12 bases sitting between them.

This clonotype was seen repeatedly, ten times or more. The J gene is TRBJ2-5, the V gene TRBV29-1; 7 bases align to TRBD2. Per germline, CDR1 SQVTM and CDR2 ANQGSEA. V shed 4 bases, J shed 1 base, and the junction held 9 bases outside the gene matches. The CDR3 is 15 amino acids. DNA for the CDR3: TGCAGCGTTGGCGCCGCGGGACTACCCCAAGAGACCCAGTACTTC. Amino acid sequence: CSVGAAGLPQETQYF.

This clonotype was counted a few times. The chain employs TRBV11-2 and TRBJ2-3, with D possibly matching TRBD2 (5 bases). The ends were cut back, 4 bases at V and 4 bases at J, with 15 bases in the middle. Germline lookup yields CDR1 SGHAT and CDR2 FQNNGV. The length of the CDR3 is 15 residues. The CDR3 nucleotides are TGTGCCAGCAGCTCGTCGTCGGGGAACGCAGATACGCAGTATTTT. Protein: CASSSSSGNADTQYF.

V and J are TRBV13 and TRBJ2-7; D might be TRBD1 (5 bases). This CDR3 contains 14 residues. The germline V gene has CDR1 PRHDT and CDR2 FYEKMQ (reference sequence). The ends were cut back, 2 bases at V and 2 bases at J, with 10 bases in the middle. The CDR3 region is CASSLPGPPYEQYF. The DNA for the CDR3 is TGTGCCAGCAGCTTACCAGGGCCCCCCTACGAGCAGTACTTC.

This clonotype was observed at least ten times. The rearrangement uses TRBV12-3 or TRBV12-4 and TRBJ1-1; maybe TRBD1 (6 bases). V lost 0 bases and J lost 8, with 13 bases in between. The CDR3 has 14 amino acids. For the CDR3, the DNA is TGTGCCAGCAGTTTAGCCGGACAGCTGAAAGAAGCTTTCTTT. It encodes CASSLAGQLKEAFF.